Sequencing of this T cell receptor beta chain was carried out in a study of regulatory T cells in long-lasting Graves disease. This clonotype came up many times. Time point meaning: newly diagnosed GD, antithyroid drugs for less than 3 months. RNA isolated from PBMCs was used to make the TCR library. V lost 6 bases and J 3 bases, leaving 9 bases between the germline ends. Germline V lookup: CDR1 SNHLY, CDR2 FYNNEI. The CDR3 consists of 13 residues. CDR3-region Arm-PCR and iRepertoire HTBI primers produced the TCR beta libraries. TCRdb called the multiplex PCR reads again in MiXCR, with one record for every CDR3 protein. The sample consists of approximately 400,000 distinct CDR3 sequences, just under 15% of them appearing once. Separately, the same data were catalogued under a study of T cells in Graves' hyperthyroidism and ophthalmopathy. As reported in that work: HTBI primers drove first-round RT-PCR of the TCR CDR3.

The chain carries TRBV2 and TRBJ2-1, with a tentative D call TRBD1 (5 bases). Sequenced material: peripheral blood mononuclear cells (PBMCs), taken at new diagnosis, from a patient treated with antithyroid drugs. This clonotype was obtained from a woman under 40 with Graves disease. Here the CDR3 DNA reads TGTGCCAGCAGGGACATACGCTACAATGAGCAGTTCTTC. Its translation: CASRDIRYNEQFF.